This TCR beta chain derives from a study of T cell responses to AZD1222 COVID-19 vaccine. Study-level findings and limits: The study reported that nearly half of spike-specific TCRs target unmutated variant regions.

Comments on this clone: What it binds is not known.

Per germline, CDR1 MDHEN and CDR2 SYDVKM. V lost 5 bases and J 8 bases, leaving 17 bases between the germline ends. The CDR3 length is 14 residues. Sequencing was performed with immunoSEQ multiplex PCR; in TCRdb, only in-frame clones are kept and a portion is missing. The table includes around 130,000 clones, 86% detected once. This receptor was taken from an adult who received the AZD1222 COVID-19 vaccine. The sample was peripheral blood, taken 28 days after the second AZD1222 dose. The J gene is TRBJ2-3, the V gene TRBV28; D possibly matches TRBD1 or TRBD2 (6 bases each). Here the CDR3 reads CASSQTIEGGTQYF. CDR3 nucleotide sequence: TGTGCCAGCAGTCAGACTATCGAGGGGGGTACGCAGTATTTT.